This T cell receptor (beta chain) is from a study of blood T cell repertoires in COVID-19. Turning to the study itself: There were acute and convalescent COVID-19 samples, and they came from the United States, Italy and Spain. T cells, B-cell-depleted T cells, or PBMCs provided the cDNA or gDNA that served as material.

The germline CDR1 and CDR2 sequences are SGHVS and FQNEAQ. This CDR3 is 13 amino acids long. The V end lost 5 bases, the J end lost 1 base, and 9 bases lay between the germline ends. In the authors' methods: Amplification of reference gene primers provided the estimated nucleated cell counts. Sequenced by immunoSEQ multiplex PCR; TCRdb stores in-frame clones only, minus some. The V and J calls and clone size were taken over from that table, and D and trimming were inferred from the DNA. In the table there are approximately 72,000 clones, approximately 85% of which are singletons. Source material: peripheral blood. The chain has TRBV7-8 and TRBJ2-7, with TRBD1 as a possible D gene (6 bases). The TCR was taken from a man aged 50-60 years with acute or convalescent COVID-19. The DNA for the CDR3 is TGTGCCAGCAGCCCGGGACAATCCTACGAGCAGTACTTC. This translates into CASSPGQSYEQYF. Complete variable domain (other parts from reference TRBV7-8 and TRBJ2-7): GAGVSQSPRYKVAKRGQDVALRCDPISGHVSLFWYQQALGQGPEFLTYFQNEAQLDKSGLPSDRFFAERPEGSVSTLKIQRTQQEDSAVYLCASSPGQSYEQYFGPGTRLTVT.